This T cell receptor beta chain was identified in a study of cytomegalovirus exposure and HLA in healthy donors. Study-wide results and limits: In a later analysis, the majority of CMV-associated beta chains seemingly showed HLA restriction. Reports described diagnosis of cytomegalovirus status by the classifier as highly specific and sensitive. The authors listed around 150 TCR beta chains as cytomegalovirus-associated.

Germline loops: CDR1 SGHVS, CDR2 FQNEAQ. The CDR3 runs to 16 residues. The V gene end was trimmed by 2 bases and the J gene end by 0 bases; junction bases not matched to a gene: 6. Points on this clone: Its antigen is as yet unknown.

This PCR relied on a set of 60 Vbeta primers and 13 Jbeta primers. Profiling relied on immunoSEQ multiplex PCR, and the TCRdb table lists in-frame clones only, not all of them. The sample records 90,000 to 100,000 clones, 82% being singletons. The chain is built from TRBV7-8 and TRBJ1-1, with 7 nucleotides matching TRBD1. The source is a man between 50 and 59 years old in good health and CMV-seronegative. The specimen sequenced was PBMCs. The CDR3 spells CASSLRGPGMNTEAFF. DNA of the CDR3: TGTGCCAGCAGCTTAAGGGGGCCCGGAATGAACACTGAAGCTTTCTTT. The full variable domain, with the rest looked up from reference TRBV7-8 and TRBJ1-1, is GAGVSQSPRYKVAKRGQDVALRCDPISGHVSLFWYQQALGQGPEFLTYFQNEAQLDKSGLPSDRFFAERPEGSVSTLKIQRTQQEDSAVYLCASSLRGPGMNTEAFFGQGTRLTVV.